This TCR beta chain was recorded in a study of blood T cell repertoires in COVID-19. In the study overall: The United States, Italy and Spain were the sources of the acute and convalescent COVID-19 samples.

Using immunoSEQ multiplex PCR, the repertoire was profiled, and TCRdb retains in-frame clones only, with some absent. The table includes 250,000 to 300,000 clones, 75% to 90% detected once. The CDR3 is 15 residues long. V lost 5 bases and J lost 8; bases outside the gene matches: 13. Per germline, CDR1 PRHDT and CDR2 FYEKMQ (reference sequence). This sequence joins TRBV13 and TRBJ1-2; TRBD1 matches at 8 bases. This clonotype was sampled from a woman in her sixties or seventies with acute or convalescent COVID-19. The sequenced material came from peripheral blood. CDR3 in DNA: TGTGCCAGCAGCGTGAGCGGACAGGGACACGGGGGCTACACCTTC. As protein: CASSVSGQGHGGYTF.